These 26 T cell receptor beta chains share one sample of origin, sequenced in a study of blood T cells in healthy people across ages. Through a sample-barcoded 5' primer and a J-beta primer mix, a second PCR was run for roughly 6 to 11 cycles. One entry per CDR3 protein, called by TCRdb with MiXCR from the 5' RACE reads. This table has some 930,000 distinct CDR3 sequences, about 28% appearing once. The sample also formed part of further work on T cells of mothers and their children.

The sequenced sample consisted of blood. The source is a woman between 35 and 50 years old in good health.

This clonotype was observed a few times. The CDR3 reads CASSSKGGFPNEKLFF. DNA for the CDR3: TGCGCCAGCAGCTCTAAGGGCGGGTTCCCTAATGAAAAACTGTTTTTT. This chain connects TRBV4-1 to TRBJ1-4; D gene ambiguous. The CDR3 spans 16 residues. From germline, CDR1 is MGHRA and CDR2 YSYEKL. V was shortened by 5 bases and J by 3 bases, with 16 bases between the two germline ends.

In its sample, this clonotype was seen a few times. The CDR3 loop is CASSLLEGTEAFF. DNA for the CDR3: TGTGCCAGCAGCTTATTAGAGGGGACTGAAGCTTTCTTT. The V call is TRBV7-9, the J call TRBJ1-1, with a tentative D call TRBD1 (5 bases). Trimming shortened V by 2 bases and J by 5 bases, and 9 bases separated the two germline ends. There are 13 residues in the CDR3. Germline V gene sequence: CDR1 SEHNR, CDR2 FQNEAQ (reference sequence).

This chain connects TRBV7-2 to TRBJ2-5; 7 bases agree with TRBD1. Trimming cost V 2 bases and J 11 bases; bases outside gene matches: 14. The CDR3 extends over 15 amino acids. Per germline, CDR1 SGHTA and CDR2 FQGNSA. CDR3 in DNA: TGTGCCAGCAGCTTACCCTGGGACAGCTCCTACGTGCAGTACTTC. Protein: CASSLPWDSSYVQYF.

CDR3 nucleotides: TGTGCCAGCAGGATTGCGGGGGGGGCCTGTCATACGCAGTATTTT. This codes for CASRIAGGACHTQYF. V and J are TRBV13 and TRBJ2-3; 9 bases fit TRBD2. V lost 6 bases to trimming and J lost 7 bases; unmatched junction nucleotides: 11. The germline CDR1 and CDR2 sequences are PRHDT and FYEKMQ (reference sequence). The CDR3 is made up of 15 amino acids.

The chain couples TRBV6-6 to TRBJ2-2; TRBD1 agrees at 8 bases. The length of the CDR3 is 15 residues. V trimming: 8 bases; J trimming: 6 bases; junction bases outside the gene matches: 11. In germline, CDR1 is MNHNY, CDR2 SVGAGI (reference sequence). DNA for the CDR3: TGTGCCAGCCCCGGGACAGGATTGATGGCCGGGGAGCTGTTTTTT. Residues: CASPGTGLMAGELFF.

The chain employs TRBV20-1 and TRBJ1-2; 7 bases align to TRBD1. From germline, CDR1 is DFQATT and CDR2 SNEGSKA (reference sequence). The CDR3 has 13 amino acids. V lost 6 bases, J lost 2 bases, and 6 bases stayed unmatched. CDR3 DNA: TGCAGTGCATCGACAGGGTTCAACTATGGCTACACCTTC. Translating it yields CSASTGFNYGYTF.

V gene TRBV9 combines with J gene TRBJ2-3; D is unclear. CDR3 length: 14 amino acids. The germline V and J ends were trimmed by 6 bases and 1 base, with 12 bases remaining between them. The germline V gene has CDR1 SGDLS and CDR2 YYNGEE. This chain's CDR3 is CASTLSPGTDTQYF. The CDR3 DNA reads as TGTGCCAGCACACTTTCTCCCGGCACAGATACGCAGTATTTT.

This chain links TRBV6-5 with TRBJ2-1; D gene uncertain. Trimming removed 4 bases at V and 6 bases at J, with 10 bases between. Germline-derived CDR1 and CDR2 are MNHEY and SVGAGI. The CDR3 has 13 residues. The DNA for the CDR3 is TGTGCCAGCAGTTCCCCCGGCTCCAATGAGCAGTTCTTC. Encoded protein: CASSSPGSNEQFF.

In the case of this clonotype: Just one base apart from a much larger clone, this may be a read error. In this CDR3 the conserved last residue, phenylalanine or tryptophan, is missing, so a read error is likely. The chain combines TRBV2 with TRBJ1-2, with D unresolved. Germline V lookup: CDR1 SNHLY, CDR2 FYNNEI. The CDR3 contains 14 residues. V was cut by 7 bases and J by 2 bases, with 14 bases left in between. The CDR3 DNA follows: TGTGCCAGCATTTACAGAACGAGAAACTATGGCTACACCGTC. Its translation is CASIYRTRNYGYTV.

This clonotype was picked up many times. This chain connects TRBV7-2 to TRBJ2-5, with D tentatively TRBD1 or TRBD2 (5 bases each). This CDR3 is built from 14 residues. Germline values: CDR1 SGHTA, CDR2 FQGNSA. Deletions cut 0 bases from V and 1 base from J, with 6 bases between. The CDR3 nucleotides read TGTGCCAGCAGCTTAGCGGGGACCCAAGAGACCCAGTACTTC. Encoded protein: CASSLAGTQETQYF.

This chain joins TRBV7-2 and TRBJ1-6, with 8 bases identical to TRBD1. The J segment lost 18 bases and the V segment lost 6 bases, leaving 16 bases of the junction unmatched. The germline CDR1 and CDR2 sequences are SGHTA and FQGNSA. CDR3 length: 14 residues. The chain's CDR3 is CASRPGGEGSPGHF. CDR3 in DNA: TGTGCCAGCAGACCAGGGGGCGAAGGTTCACCCGGCCACTTT.

The chain has TRBV6-2 or TRBV6-3 and TRBJ1-2; D is unresolved. The CDR3 length is 11 residues. From germline, CDR1 is MNHEY and CDR2 SVGEGT. Trimming shortened V by 2 bases and J by 5 bases, and 3 bases separated the two germline ends. DNA of the CDR3: TGTGCCAGCAGTTACCAGTATGGCTACACCTTC. It yields the protein CASSYQYGYTF.

This chain connects TRBV7-2 to TRBJ2-7; possible D gene TRBD1, 6 bases. Germline V lookup: CDR1 SGHTA, CDR2 FQGNSA. The CDR3 covers 15 residues. V lost 4 bases and J 2 bases, leaving 15 bases between the germline ends. This CDR3 is CASSSSRAGAYEQYF. Here the CDR3 DNA reads TGTGCCAGCAGCTCTTCCAGGGCAGGGGCCTACGAGCAGTACTTC.

The chain links TRBV7-8 to TRBJ2-1, with TRBD1 identical over 7 bases. Germline lookup yields CDR1 SGHVS and CDR2 FQNEAQ. Unmatched junction bases numbered 7, after V lost 5 bases and J lost 6 bases. CDR3 length: 14 amino acids. The CDR3: CASSPTGVGNEQFF. In DNA, the CDR3 is TGTGCCAGCAGCCCTACAGGGGTCGGCAATGAGCAGTTCTTC.

Comments on this clonotype: Given a much more abundant clone one base away, this may be a read error. The chain is built from TRBV5-1 and TRBJ2-1, with D tentatively TRBD1 (5 bases). Germline CDR1 SGHRS, CDR2 YFSETQ. The CDR3 runs 12 residues. In DNA form, the CDR3 reads TGCGCCAGCAGCACGACAGCTAATGAGCCGTTCTTC. Its protein product is CASSTTANEPFF.

Concerning this clonotype: A much larger clone differs from this one at a single base, so this may be a read error. V usage is TRBV12-3 or TRBV12-4 and J usage is TRBJ2-1, with D tentatively TRBD1 (6 bases). This CDR3 is 12 amino acids long. With 7 bases removed from V and 9 bases from J, the gap between germline ends came to 13 bases. The CDR3 reads CASNLGGSEQFF. CDR3 DNA: TGTGCCAGCAACTTAGGGGGAAGTGAGCAGTTCTTC.

V is TRBV28 and J is TRBJ1-1; maybe TRBD1 (6 bases). Trimming removed 9 bases from V and 4 bases from J, with 12 bases in between. This CDR3 is built from 12 residues. Germline CDR1 reads MDHEN; CDR2 reads SYDVKM. The CDR3 DNA reads as TGTGCCAGTCGTCAGGGGCGCACTGAAGCTTTCTTT. This sequence encodes CASRQGRTEAFF.

This sequence joins TRBV7-9 and TRBJ2-3; 8 nucleotides line up with TRBD1. This CDR3 region has 15 residues. Germline-derived CDR1 and CDR2 are SEHNR and FQNEAQ (reference sequence). The ends lost 5 bases at V and 5 bases at J; junction bases unmatched: 9. DNA for the CDR3: TGTGCCAGCAGCCTCGGACAGGGCTTCGTAGATACGCAGTATTTT. Encoded protein: CASSLGQGFVDTQYF.

The rearrangement joins TRBV5-6 to TRBJ2-3; 9 nucleotides agree with TRBD1. V trimming: 4 bases; J trimming: 4 bases; junction bases outside the gene matches: 7. The CDR3 is made up of 15 amino acids. CDR1 is SGHDT, CDR2 YYEEEE, per germline. CDR3 residues: CASSDGQGPSDTQYF. CDR3 sequence (DNA): TGTGCCAGCAGCGATGGACAGGGGCCCTCAGATACGCAGTATTTT. Complete variable domain (other parts from reference TRBV5-6 and TRBJ2-3): DAGVTQSPTHLIKTRGQQVTLRCSPKSGHDTVSWYQQALGQGPQFIFQYYEEEERQRGNFPDRFSGHQFPNYSSELNVNALLLGDSALYLCASSDGQGPSDTQYFGPGTRLTVL.

This clonotype was detected many times. The CDR3 loop reads CASSVRGLSTDTQYF. The CDR3 nucleotides read TGTGCCAGCAGCGTTCGGGGTTTGAGCACAGATACGCAGTATTTT. The genes are TRBV9 and TRBJ2-3, with D perhaps matching TRBD2 (5 bases). Between the trimmed V and J ends, which lost 2 bases and 0 bases, there was a span of 10 bases. Per the germline V gene, CDR1 is SGDLS and CDR2 is YYNGEE. This CDR3 has 15 amino acids.

This clonotype occurred once. Just one base apart from a much larger clone, this may be a read error. V and J are TRBV20-1 and TRBJ1-2; no clear D gene. Germline-derived CDR1 and CDR2 are DFQATT and SNEGSKA (reference sequence). The CDR3 consists of 14 residues. The CDR3 sequence is CSATLPAVGYGCTF. CDR3 in DNA: TGCAGTGCTACCTTACCCGCAGTTGGCTATGGCTGCACCTTC.

To note about this clonotype: The junction departs from the called germline gene at one end, perhaps through a read error. The chain is built from TRBV12-3 or TRBV12-4 and TRBJ2-3, with D unclear. This CDR3 is built from 12 residues. CDR3 region: CASSLGSDAQYF. CDR3 in DNA: TGTGCCAGCAGTTTGGGCTCAGATGCGCAGTATTTT.

The V and J genes are TRBV7-2 and TRBJ2-5; D possibly corresponds to TRBD2 (5 bases). CDR1 is SGHTA, CDR2 FQGNSA, per germline. The germline V and J ends were trimmed by 4 bases and 1 base, with 10 bases remaining between them. This CDR3 spans 14 amino acids. This CDR3 reads CASSSASFQETQYF. CDR3 bases: TGTGCCAGCAGCTCCGCTAGCTTCCAAGAGACCCAGTACTTC. Combining the CDR3 with reference TRBV7-2 and TRBJ2-5 gives the whole variable domain GAGVSQSPSNKVTEKGKDVELRCDPISGHTALYWYRQSLGQGLEFLIYFQGNSAPDKSGLPSDRFSAERTGGSVSTLTIQRTQQEDSAVYLCASSSASFQETQYFGPGTRLLVL.

A few counts support this clonotype. The V and J genes are TRBV20-1 and TRBJ1-1; 7 bases line up with TRBD1. Germline CDR1 DFQATT, CDR2 SNEGSKA (reference sequence). Germline trimming cut 1 base from V and 1 base from J; bases unmatched to any gene: 6. The CDR3 covers 15 residues. The CDR3 sequence is CSARATGTANTEAFF. The CDR3 DNA sequence: TGCAGTGCTAGAGCCACCGGGACAGCGAACACTGAAGCTTTCTTT.

This clonotype came up a few times. V and J are TRBV28 and TRBJ1-1; no reliable D call. The length of the CDR3 is 12 residues. Trimming cost V 7 bases and J 3 bases, with 9 bases left between them. Germline CDR1 is MDHEN and CDR2 is SYDVKM. CDR3 sequence (DNA): TGTGCCAGCATGTCCCTCTACACTGAAGCTTTCTTT. As protein: CASMSLYTEAFF.

This clonotype was seen a few times. The chain is built from TRBV12-3 or TRBV12-4 and TRBJ1-6; no clear D gene. The CDR3 loop spans 16 amino acids. The ends were cut back, 1 base at V and 8 bases at J, with 15 bases in the middle. The CDR3 bases are TGTGCCAGCAGTTTAGGCCCACACAACGGGGATTCACCCCTCCACTTT. As protein: CASSLGPHNGDSPLHF.